The sample holds many counts of the clone carrying this TCR beta chain. Its specificity is unknown. This record belongs to a study of T cells after posttransplantation cyclophosphamide. The CDR3 runs 13 residues. Germline loops: CDR1 KGHSH, CDR2 LQKENI. The V gene lost 3 bases and the J gene lost 9 bases, with 15 bases spanning the gap. The protocol was immunoSEQ multiplex PCR, while the TCRdb copy is restricted to in-frame clones and leaves out a portion. The sample shows approximately 41,000 clones, none of them appearing just once. Whole-study findings and limits: Blood and skin or GI T cell repertoires showed limited TRB overlap.

This receptor was taken from a man between 45 and 60 years old in good health, CMV-negative, and a related stem cell transplant donor. The chain recombines TRBV18 with TRBJ2-7; D gene uncertain. Sequences were obtained from PBMCs. CDR3 amino acids: CASSPDRRSGQYF. In nucleotides, the CDR3 is TGTGCCAGCTCACCTGATAGGAGAAGTGGGCAGTACTTC.